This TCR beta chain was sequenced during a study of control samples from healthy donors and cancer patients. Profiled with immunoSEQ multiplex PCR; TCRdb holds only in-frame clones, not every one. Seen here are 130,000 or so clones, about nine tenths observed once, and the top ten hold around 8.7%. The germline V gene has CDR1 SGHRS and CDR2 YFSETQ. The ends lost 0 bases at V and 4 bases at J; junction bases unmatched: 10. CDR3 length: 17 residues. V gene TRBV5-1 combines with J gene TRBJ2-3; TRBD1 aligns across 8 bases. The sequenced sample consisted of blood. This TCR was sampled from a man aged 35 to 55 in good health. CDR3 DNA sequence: TGCGCCAGCAGCTTGGTCGGTCAGAGACAGGGGTCAGATACGCAGTATTTT. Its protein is CASSLVGQRQGSDTQYF.